This T cell receptor beta chain was obtained from a study of blood T cell repertoires in COVID-19. The table came from immunoSEQ multiplex PCR; TCRdb's copy has only in-frame clones and leaves some out. The data show just under 95,000 clones, with 80% seen just once and about 8.7% held by the top ten. CDR1 is SGHTA, CDR2 FQGTGA, per germline. This CDR3 is 16 amino acids long. Unmatched junction bases numbered 4, after V lost 5 bases and J lost 2 bases. This chain connects TRBV7-3 to TRBJ2-1; 12 positions match TRBD2. The receptor was derived from a man over 45 who had recovered from COVID-19. Sequenced: peripheral blood. CDR3 nucleotide sequence: TGTGCCAGCAGCCCATGGACTAGCGGGGCCTACAATGAGCAGTTCTTC. Amino acid sequence: CASSPWTSGAYNEQFF.